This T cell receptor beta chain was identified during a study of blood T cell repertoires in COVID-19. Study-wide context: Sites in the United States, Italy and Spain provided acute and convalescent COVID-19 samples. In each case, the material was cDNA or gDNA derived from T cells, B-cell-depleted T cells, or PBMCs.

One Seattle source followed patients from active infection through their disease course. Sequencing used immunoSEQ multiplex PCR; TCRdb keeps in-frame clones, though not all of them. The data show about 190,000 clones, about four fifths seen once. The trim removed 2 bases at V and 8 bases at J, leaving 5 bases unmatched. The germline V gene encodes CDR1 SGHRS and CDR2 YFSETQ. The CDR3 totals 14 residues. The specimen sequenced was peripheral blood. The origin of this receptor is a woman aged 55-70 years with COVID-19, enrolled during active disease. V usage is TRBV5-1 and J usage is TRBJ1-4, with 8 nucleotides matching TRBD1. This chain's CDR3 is CASSFQGAGEKLFF. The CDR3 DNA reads TGCGCCAGCAGCTTTCAGGGGGCAGGGGAAAAACTGTTTTTT. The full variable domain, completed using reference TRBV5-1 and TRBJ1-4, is KAGVTQTPRYLIKTRGQQVTLSCSPISGHRSVSWYQQTPGQGLQFLFEYFSETQRNKGNFPGRFSGRQFSNSRSEMNVSTLELGDSALYLCASSFQGAGEKLFFGSGTQLSVL.